Below are 6 T cell receptor beta chains sequenced from a single sample in a study of blood T cell repertoires in COVID-19. Repertoires were generated with immunoSEQ multiplex PCR, while TCRdb's copy carries only in-frame clones and drops some. The sample includes roughly 310,000 clones, around 89% of them seen just once. Sequenced sample: peripheral blood. The receptors were gathered from a woman between 45 and 60 years old with active or convalescent COVID-19.

This clone was detected a few times. Distinct nucleotide sequences in the sample also encode this CDR3. V gene TRBV2 combines with J gene TRBJ1-1; no clear D. The CDR3 extends over 12 amino acids. V was trimmed by 4 bases and J by 1 base, leaving 4 bases between them. The germline V gene encodes CDR1 SNHLY and CDR2 FYNNEI. CDR3 sequence: CASSVRNTEAFF. In DNA, the CDR3 is TGTGCCAGCAGTGTGAGGAACACTGAAGCTTTCTTT.

The rearrangement joins TRBV16 to TRBJ2-2; D is unresolved. Germline V gene data show CDR1 as KGHSY and CDR2 as FQNENV. V lost 0 bases, J lost 0 bases, and 5 bases lay in between. CDR3 length: 15 amino acids. CDR3 DNA sequence: TGTGCCAGCAGCCAATCCCCCGCGAACACCGGGGAGCTGTTTTTT. Its translation: CASSQSPANTGELFF. The variable domain in full, with the rest retrieved from reference TRBV16 and TRBJ2-2, is GEEVAQTPKHLVRGEGQKAKLYCAPIKGHSYVFWYQQVLKNEFKFLISFQNENVFDETGMPKERFSAKCLPNSPCSLEIQATKLEDSAVYFCASSQSPANTGELFFGEGSRLTVL.

The CDR3, as DNA: TGTGCCAGCAGCGTCACAGCGGGAGCATCCTACGAGCAGTACTTC. Translated: CASSVTAGASYEQYF. This rearrangement joins TRBV9 to TRBJ2-7; 8 bases line up with TRBD2. This CDR3 has 15 amino acids. Trimming cost V 2 bases and J 1 base; bases outside gene matches: 5. CDR1 and CDR2 (germline): SGDLS, YYNGEE.

Only a few counts were recorded for this clone. The V gene is TRBV5-1, the J gene TRBJ1-2; D remains ambiguous. V was clipped by 4 bases and J by 0 bases, with 13 bases between them. The germline V gene has CDR1 SGHRS and CDR2 YFSETQ. The CDR3 covers 15 residues. The CDR3 reads CASSVRSTPNYGYTF. CDR3 DNA: TGCGCCAGCAGCGTACGGAGTACACCTAACTATGGCTACACCTTC.

This sequence joins TRBV5-1 and TRBJ2-2; D is possibly TRBD2 (6 bases). Germline V gene lookup returns CDR1 SGHRS and CDR2 YFSETQ. There are 16 residues in the CDR3. Deletions cut 4 bases from V and 6 bases from J, with 19 bases between. The CDR3 spells CASSATREVRAGELFF. The CDR3 bases are TGCGCCAGCAGCGCCACGCGGGAAGTGAGAGCCGGGGAGCTGTTTTTT.

V and J are TRBV20-1 and TRBJ2-1; D might be TRBD2 (5 bases). Deletions cut 3 bases from V and 1 base from J, with 10 bases between. The CDR3 has 14 residues. The germline V gene encodes CDR1 DFQATT and CDR2 SNEGSKA (reference sequence). The CDR3 protein is CSASKLVSYNEQFF. The CDR3, as DNA: TGCAGTGCTAGTAAACTAGTGTCCTACAATGAGCAGTTCTTC.